This TCR beta chain was sequenced in a study of beta chain features in type 1 diabetes. Study-level results: Insertions at VDJ junctions were less frequent in type 1 diabetes patients. These patients also deleted more nucleotides at the same junctions.

Note on this clone: The antigen remains undetermined. At one end the junction does not follow the germline gene, possibly because of a read error.

Germline CDR1 is SSHAT and CDR2 is FNYEAQ (reference sequence). CDR3 length: 14 amino acids. Every bit of the isolated RNA underwent reverse transcription, so sequencing read expressed TCRB transcripts. TCRdb keeps only in-frame clones here, not all; method: immunoSEQ multiplex PCR. The sample lists roughly 150,000 clones; approximately 9.9% were seen once. This chain links TRBV7-7 with TRBJ2-1; D call uncertain. This sequence originates from a woman aged 18 to 35 in good health. Sample: central memory CD4+ T cells from blood. The CDR3, as DNA: TGTGCTAGCAGCCCCTCAGTCACCGACAATGAGCAGTTCTTC. This translates into CASSPSVTDNEQFF.